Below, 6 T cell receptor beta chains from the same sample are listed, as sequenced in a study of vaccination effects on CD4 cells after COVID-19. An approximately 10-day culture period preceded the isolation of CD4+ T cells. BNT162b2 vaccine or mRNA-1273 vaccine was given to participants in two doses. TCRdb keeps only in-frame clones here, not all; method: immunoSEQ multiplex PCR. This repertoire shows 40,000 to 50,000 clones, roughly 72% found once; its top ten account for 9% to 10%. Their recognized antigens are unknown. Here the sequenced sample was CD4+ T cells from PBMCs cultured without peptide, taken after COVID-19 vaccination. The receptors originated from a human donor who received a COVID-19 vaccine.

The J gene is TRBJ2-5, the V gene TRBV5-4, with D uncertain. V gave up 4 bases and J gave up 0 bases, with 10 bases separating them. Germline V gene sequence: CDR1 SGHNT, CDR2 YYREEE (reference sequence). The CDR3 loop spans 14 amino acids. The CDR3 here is CASSGRTDQETQYF. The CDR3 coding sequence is TGTGCCAGCAGCGGAAGGACGGACCAAGAGACCCAGTACTTC.

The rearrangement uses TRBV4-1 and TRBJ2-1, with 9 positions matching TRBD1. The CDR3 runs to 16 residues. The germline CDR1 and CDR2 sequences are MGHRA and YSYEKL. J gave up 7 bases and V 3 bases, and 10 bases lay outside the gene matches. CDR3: CASSHQTGGLGNEQFF. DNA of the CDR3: TGCGCCAGCAGCCACCAAACAGGGGGCTTGGGGAATGAGCAGTTCTTC.

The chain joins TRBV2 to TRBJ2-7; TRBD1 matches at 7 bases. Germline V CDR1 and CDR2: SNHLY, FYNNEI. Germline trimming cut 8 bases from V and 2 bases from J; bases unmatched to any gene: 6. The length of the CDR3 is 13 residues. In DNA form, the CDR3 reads TGTGCCAGCTCTCGGGACAGAGCCTACGAGCAGTACTTC. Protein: CASSRDRAYEQYF.

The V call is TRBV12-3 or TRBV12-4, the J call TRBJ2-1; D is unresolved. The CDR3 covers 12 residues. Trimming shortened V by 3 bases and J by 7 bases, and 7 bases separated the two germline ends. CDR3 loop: CASSFFENEQFF. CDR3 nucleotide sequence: TGTGCCAGCAGTTTCTTCGAAAATGAGCAGTTCTTC.

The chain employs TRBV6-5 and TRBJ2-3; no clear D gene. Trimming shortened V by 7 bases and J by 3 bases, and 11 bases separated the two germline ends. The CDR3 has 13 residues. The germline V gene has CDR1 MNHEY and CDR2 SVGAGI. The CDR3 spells CASTSPGTDTQYF. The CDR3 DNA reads TGTGCCAGCACCTCTCCCGGGACAGATACGCAGTATTTT.

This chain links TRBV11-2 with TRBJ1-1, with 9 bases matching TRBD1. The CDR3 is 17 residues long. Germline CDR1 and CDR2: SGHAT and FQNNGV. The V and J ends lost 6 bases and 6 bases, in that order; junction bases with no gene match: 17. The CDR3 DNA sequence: TGTGCCAGCAGACGTACCCTAGGCTCGGGACAGGGTTCTGAAGCTTTCTTT. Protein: CASRRTLGSGQGSEAFF.